Below are 8 T cell receptor beta chains sequenced from a single sample in a study of blood T cell repertoires in COVID-19. Assay: immunoSEQ multiplex PCR; the TCRdb copy retains only in-frame clones and omits some. The sample holds around 70,000 clones, around three quarters seen once. The sample consisted of peripheral blood. All receptors derive from a human donor in a cohort sampled during active COVID-19.

The CDR3 DNA follows: TGTGCCAGCAGGCGGGGGGATAATTCACCCCTCCACTTT. It yields the protein CASRRGDNSPLHF. This chain joins TRBV6-5 and TRBJ1-6, with D possibly matching TRBD1 (5 bases). V dropped 6 bases and J dropped 5 bases, with 8 bases sitting between them. The length of the CDR3 is 13 residues. The germline V gene has CDR1 MNHEY and CDR2 SVGAGI.

This clone is deemed medium-sized. This chain connects TRBV6-6 to TRBJ1-5; D gene uncertain. The CDR3 runs 14 residues. Looked up from germline, CDR1 is MNHNY and CDR2 is SVGAGI (reference sequence). Trimming left V 7 bases short and J 4 bases short, with 14 bases between. CDR3 in amino acids: CASTPGLVNQPQHF. The CDR3 nucleotides read TGTGCCAGCACCCCGGGGTTGGTAAATCAGCCCCAGCATTTT.

This clone was observed once. The CDR3 sequence is CASSLAASGDTYNEQFF. In DNA, the CDR3 is TGTGCCAGCAGCTTAGCGGCTAGCGGCGACACCTACAATGAGCAGTTCTTC. This rearrangement joins TRBV7-2 to TRBJ2-1; 7 positions match TRBD2. V gave up 0 bases and J gave up 2 bases; unmatched junction bases: 7. Germline V gives CDR1 SGHTA, CDR2 FQGNSA. This CDR3 is 17 amino acids long. Full variable domain (rest looked up from reference TRBV7-2 and TRBJ2-1): GAGVSQSPSNKVTEKGKDVELRCDPISGHTALYWYRQSLGQGLEFLIYFQGNSAPDKSGLPSDRFSAERTGGSVSTLTIQRTQQEDSAVYLCASSLAASGDTYNEQFFGPGTRLTVL.

This clone is a singleton in its sample. The chain carries TRBV20-1 and TRBJ2-3, with D hard to call. Trimming stripped 3 bases from V and 6 bases from J, with 16 bases between. CDR1 and CDR2 from the germline V gene are DFQATT and SNEGSKA (reference sequence). CDR3 length equals 14 residues. DNA for the CDR3: TGCAGTGCTAGTTCAATTCAGTTCTTGGATACGCAGTATTTT. This sequence encodes CSASSIQFLDTQYF.

The V gene is TRBV6-5, the J gene TRBJ2-7; 8 positions agree with TRBD1. The V and J ends lost 6 bases and 6 bases, in that order; junction bases with no gene match: 10. Germline-derived CDR1 and CDR2 are MNHEY and SVGAGI. The length of the CDR3 is 14 residues. CDR3 in amino acids: CASSLMTGAGEQYF. CDR3 nucleotides: TGTGCCAGCAGCCTAATGACAGGGGCAGGCGAGCAGTACTTC.

The chain couples TRBV28 to TRBJ2-1; 8 nucleotides agree with TRBD2. The V segment lost 6 bases and the J segment 1 base; nucleotides outside the gene matches: 8. Germline CDR1 is MDHEN and CDR2 is SYDVKM. This CDR3 has 16 amino acids. The DNA for the CDR3 is TGTGCCAGCAGGGGACCAAGCGGGAGATCCTACAATGAGCAGTTCTTC. Translating it yields CASRGPSGRSYNEQFF.

The chain joins TRBV28 to TRBJ2-1; a weak D match, TRBD1 (6 bases). V was trimmed by 5 bases and J by 4 bases, leaving 15 bases between them. The CDR3 has 15 amino acids. Germline loops: CDR1 MDHEN, CDR2 SYDVKM. The CDR3 DNA reads TGTGCCAGCAGTCGAACAGGGCCAAGATACAATGAGCAGTTCTTC. It yields the protein CASSRTGPRYNEQFF.

The chain combines TRBV28 with TRBJ2-7, with 7 positions matching TRBD2. The ends lost 10 bases at V and 0 bases at J; junction bases unmatched: 12. The CDR3 loop spans 15 amino acids. Germline V gene lookup returns CDR1 MDHEN and CDR2 SYDVKM. CDR3 amino acids: CATSGLAVSSYEQYF. In DNA, the CDR3 is TGTGCCACCTCAGGGCTAGCGGTTAGCTCCTACGAGCAGTACTTC.